The 4 T cell receptor beta chains below come from one sample, sequenced in a study of T cells of healthy individuals. Each CDR3 protein is one row after TCRdb ran MiXCR on the 5' RACE reads. The repertoire consists of more than 60,000 distinct CDR3 sequences, with about 17% occurring once and the leading ten covering approximately 4.8%. These receptors were collected from a human donor in good health.

This clonotype occurred a few times. This chain uses TRBV7-6 with TRBJ2-6; no definite D call. This CDR3 comprises 15 residues. Germline lookup yields CDR1 SGHVS and CDR2 FNYEAQ. The ends were cut back, 1 base at V and 4 bases at J, with 8 bases in the middle. The CDR3 DNA reads TGTGCCAGCAGCTTAGACTTTCTGGGGGCCAACGTCCTGACTTTC. This sequence encodes CASSLDFLGANVLTF.

In its sample, this clonotype was seen many times. J is TRBJ2-3 and V is TRBV11-2, with D unresolved. The CDR3 sequence is 16 residues long. CDR1 is SGHAT and CDR2 is FQNNGV in the germline V gene. The V end lost 1 base, the J end lost 0 bases, and 11 bases lay between the germline ends. The CDR3 reads CASSLGYSPSTDTQYF. CDR3 DNA sequence: TGTGCCAGCAGCTTAGGGTATAGCCCTAGCACAGATACGCAGTATTTT.

The sample holds many counts of this clonotype. The chain recombines TRBV20-1 with TRBJ2-7; 11 bases align to TRBD2. V lost 6 bases to trimming and J lost 2 bases; unmatched junction nucleotides: 6. The CDR3 covers 14 residues. Germline-derived CDR1 and CDR2 are DFQATT and SNEGSKA (reference sequence). This CDR3 reads CSAVNSGRAYEQYF. DNA for the CDR3: TGCAGTGCCGTTAATAGCGGGAGGGCCTACGAGCAGTACTTC.

The DNA of the CDR3 is TGTGCCAGCAGTTTGGTAGGCAAACTCCAGGCCACTCTAGGGCAGTACTTC. Translation gives CASSLVGKLQATLGQYF. The rearrangement joins TRBV28 to TRBJ2-7; D unclear. The V end was cut by 3 bases, the J end by 9 bases, with 27 bases between. There are 17 residues in the CDR3. Germline V CDR1 and CDR2: MDHEN, SYDVKM.